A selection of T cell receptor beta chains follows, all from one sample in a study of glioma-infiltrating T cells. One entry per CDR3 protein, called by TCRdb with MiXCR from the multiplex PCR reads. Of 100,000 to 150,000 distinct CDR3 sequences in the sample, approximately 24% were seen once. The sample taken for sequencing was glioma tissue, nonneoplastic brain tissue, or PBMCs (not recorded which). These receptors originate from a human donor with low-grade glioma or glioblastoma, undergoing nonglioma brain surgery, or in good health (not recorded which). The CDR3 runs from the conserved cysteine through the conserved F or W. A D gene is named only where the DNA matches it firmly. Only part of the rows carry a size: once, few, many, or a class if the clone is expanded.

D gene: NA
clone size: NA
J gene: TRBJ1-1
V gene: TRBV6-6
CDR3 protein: CARSYAGSRGTEAFF
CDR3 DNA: TGTGCCAGGAGTTACGCAGGGAGCCGAGGAACTGAAGCTTTCTTT

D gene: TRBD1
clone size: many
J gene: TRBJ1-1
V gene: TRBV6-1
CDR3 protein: CASRSGQGLNTEAFF
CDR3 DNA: TGTGCCAGCAGGTCGGGACAGGGATTGAACACTGAAGCTTTCTTT

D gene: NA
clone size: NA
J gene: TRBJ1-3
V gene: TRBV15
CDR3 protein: CATSRDRGRPSGNTIYF
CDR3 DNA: TGTGCCACCAGCAGAGATCGGGGCAGACCCTCTGGAAACACCATATATTTT

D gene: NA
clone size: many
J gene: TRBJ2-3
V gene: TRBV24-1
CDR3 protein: CATRDKGRDTQYF
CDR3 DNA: TGTGCCACCAGGGACAAGGGAAGAGATACGCAGTATTTT

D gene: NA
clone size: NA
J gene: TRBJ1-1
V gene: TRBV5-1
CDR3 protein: CASSQPRSENTEAFF
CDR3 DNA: TGCGCCAGCAGCCAACCCAGGTCCGAGAACACTGAAGCTTTCTTT

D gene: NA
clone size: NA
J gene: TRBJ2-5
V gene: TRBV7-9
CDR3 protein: CASSSPRAGRETQYF
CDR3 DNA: TGTGCCAGCAGCTCCCCGCGGGCCGGGCGAGAGACCCAGTACTTC

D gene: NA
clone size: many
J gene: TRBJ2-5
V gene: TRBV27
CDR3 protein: CASSSLRGTQYF
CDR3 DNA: TGTGCCAGCAGTTCCTTACGGGGGACCCAGTACTTC

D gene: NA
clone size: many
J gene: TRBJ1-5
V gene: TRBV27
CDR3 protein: CASSLSSASNQPQHF
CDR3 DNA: TGTGCCAGCAGTTTATCGTCAGCCAGCAATCAGCCCCAGCATTTT

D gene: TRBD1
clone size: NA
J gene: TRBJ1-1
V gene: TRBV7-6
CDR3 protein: CASSPGPRGTEAFF
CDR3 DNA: TGTGCCAGCAGCCCGGGCCCCAGGGGGACTGAAGCTTTCTTT

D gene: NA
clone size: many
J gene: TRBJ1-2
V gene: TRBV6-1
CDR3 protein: CAMFREPYGYTF
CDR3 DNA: TGTGCCATGTTCAGGGAGCCCTATGGCTACACCTTC

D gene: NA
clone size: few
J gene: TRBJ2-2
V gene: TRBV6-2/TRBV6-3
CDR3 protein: CASWVGTGELFF
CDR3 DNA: TGTGCCAGCTGGGTTGGCACCGGGGAGCTGTTTTTT

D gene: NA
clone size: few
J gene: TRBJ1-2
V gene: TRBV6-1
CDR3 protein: CASRTGQIYGYTF
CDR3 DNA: TGTGCCAGCAGGACGGGGCAGATCTATGGCTACACCTTC

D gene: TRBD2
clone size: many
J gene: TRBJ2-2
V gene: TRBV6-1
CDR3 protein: CASSPLGLAGGRGTGELFF
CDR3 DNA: TGTGCCAGCAGTCCCCTGGGACTAGCGGGGGGGCGAGGCACCGGGGAGCTGTTTTTT

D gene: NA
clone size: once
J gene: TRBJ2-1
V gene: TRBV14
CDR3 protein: CASSQIQGLRLRNEQFF
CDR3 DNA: TGTGCCAGCAGCCAAATACAGGGCTTACGTCTGCGGAATGAGCAGTTCTTC

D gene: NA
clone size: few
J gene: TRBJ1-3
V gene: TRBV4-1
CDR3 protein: CASSQGVGINSGNTIYF
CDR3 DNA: TGCGCCAGCAGCCAAGGGGTTGGGATAAACTCTGGAAACACCATATATTTT

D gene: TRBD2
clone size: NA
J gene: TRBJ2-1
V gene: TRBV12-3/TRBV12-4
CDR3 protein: CASIWRGGGYNEQFF
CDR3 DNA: TGTGCCAGCATCTGGCGGGGGGGAGGCTATAATGAGCAGTTCTTC

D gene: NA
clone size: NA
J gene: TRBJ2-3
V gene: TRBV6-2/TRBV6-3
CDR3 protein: CASSLDRRFDPGTDTQYF
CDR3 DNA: TGTGCCAGCAGTTTAGACAGGAGGTTTGATCCGGGCACAGATACGCAGTATTTT

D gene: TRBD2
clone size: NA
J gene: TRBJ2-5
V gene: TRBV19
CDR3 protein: CASSPRSAGGQETQYF
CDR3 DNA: TGTGCCAGTAGCCCGAGGTCAGCGGGGGGGCAAGAGACCCAGTACTTC

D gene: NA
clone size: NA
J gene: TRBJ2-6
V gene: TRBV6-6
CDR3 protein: CASSYVWRGEGANVLTF
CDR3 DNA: TGTGCCAGCAGTTACGTTTGGCGGGGAGAAGGGGCCAACGTCCTGACTTTC

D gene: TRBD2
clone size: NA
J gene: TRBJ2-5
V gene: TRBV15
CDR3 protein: CATSPGGLAGGLETQYF
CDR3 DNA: TGTGCCACCAGCCCCGGAGGACTAGCGGGGGGGCTAGAGACCCAGTACTTC

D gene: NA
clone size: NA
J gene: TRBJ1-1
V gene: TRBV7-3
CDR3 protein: CASSLNGVNTEAFF
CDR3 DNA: TGTGCCAGCAGCTTAAACGGAGTGAACACTGAAGCTTTCTTT

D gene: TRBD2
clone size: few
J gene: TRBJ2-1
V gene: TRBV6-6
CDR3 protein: CASTPTGGDEQFF
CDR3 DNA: TGTGCCAGCACTCCAACGGGGGGGGATGAGCAGTTCTTC

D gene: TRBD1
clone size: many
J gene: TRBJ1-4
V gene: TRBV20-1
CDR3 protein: CSARAANRGNEKLFF
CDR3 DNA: TGCAGTGCTAGAGCGGCCAACAGGGGTAATGAAAAACTGTTTTTT

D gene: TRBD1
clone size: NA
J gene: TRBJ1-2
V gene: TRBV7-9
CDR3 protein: CASSQRTGDGYTF
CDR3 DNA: TGTGCCAGCAGCCAAAGGACAGGGGATGGCTACACCTTC

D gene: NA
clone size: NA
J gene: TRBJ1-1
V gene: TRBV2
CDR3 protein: CASMEDANTEAFF
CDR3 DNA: TGTGCCAGCATGGAGGACGCGAACACTGAAGCTTTCTTT

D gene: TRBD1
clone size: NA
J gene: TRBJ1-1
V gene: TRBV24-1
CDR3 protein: CATGGFRTGEQNTEAFF
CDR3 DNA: TGTGCCACCGGTGGGTTTAGGACAGGGGAGCAGAACACTGAAGCTTTCTTT

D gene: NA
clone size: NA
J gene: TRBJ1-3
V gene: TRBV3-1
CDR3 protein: CASSQARGPGNTIYF
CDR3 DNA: TGTGCCAGCAGCCAAGCTCGGGGCCCGGGAAACACCATATATTTT

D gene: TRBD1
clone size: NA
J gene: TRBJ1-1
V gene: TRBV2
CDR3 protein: CASRHRDSLALDTEAFF
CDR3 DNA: TGTGCCAGCAGACATCGGGACAGTCTAGCTCTTGACACTGAAGCTTTCTTT

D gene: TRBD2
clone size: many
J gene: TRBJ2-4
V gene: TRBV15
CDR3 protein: CATSRPRGSLKNIQYF
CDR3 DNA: TGTGCCACCAGCAGACCGCGGGGGAGCCTGAAAAACATTCAGTACTTC

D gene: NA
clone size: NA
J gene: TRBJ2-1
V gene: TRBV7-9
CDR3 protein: CASEDPDYNEQFF
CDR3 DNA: TGTGCCAGCGAAGACCCGGACTACAATGAGCAGTTCTTC

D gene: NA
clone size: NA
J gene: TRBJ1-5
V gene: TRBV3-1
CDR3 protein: CASSQLGGGQPQHF
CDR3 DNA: TGTGCCAGCAGCCAATTAGGGGGTGGCCAGCCCCAGCATTTT

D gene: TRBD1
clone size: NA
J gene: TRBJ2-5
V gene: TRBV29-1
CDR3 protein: CSVQNRGPGETQYF
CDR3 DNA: TGCAGCGTCCAAAACAGGGGGCCTGGGGAGACCCAGTACTTC

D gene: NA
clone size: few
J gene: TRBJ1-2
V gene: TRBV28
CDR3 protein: CASTSTGAGVYGYTF
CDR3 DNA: TGTGCCAGCACCTCCACGGGAGCCGGAGTCTATGGCTACACCTTC

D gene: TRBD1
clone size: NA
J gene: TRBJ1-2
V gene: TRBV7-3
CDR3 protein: CASSQGGSPYGYTF
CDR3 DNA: TGTGCCAGCAGCCAGGGGGGCAGTCCCTATGGCTACACCTTC

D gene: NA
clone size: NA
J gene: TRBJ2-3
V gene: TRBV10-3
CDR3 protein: CAISWGVNTDTQYF
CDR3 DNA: TGTGCCATCTCATGGGGCGTAAACACAGATACGCAGTATTTT

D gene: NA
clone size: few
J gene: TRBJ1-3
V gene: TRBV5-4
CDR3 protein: CASSFPLSGNTIYF
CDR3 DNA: TGTGCCAGCAGCTTCCCCCTGTCTGGAAACACCATATATTTT

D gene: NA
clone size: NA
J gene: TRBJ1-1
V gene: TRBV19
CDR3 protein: CASSTIGNTEAFF
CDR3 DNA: TGTGCCAGTAGTACGATCGGGAACACTGAAGCTTTCTTT

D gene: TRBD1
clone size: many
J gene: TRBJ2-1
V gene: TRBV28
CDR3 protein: CASSLWDRGRPYNEQFF
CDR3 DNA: TGTGCCAGCAGTTTATGGGACAGGGGGCGCCCGTACAATGAGCAGTTCTTC

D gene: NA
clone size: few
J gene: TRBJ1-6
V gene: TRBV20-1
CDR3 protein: CSAQFPTGINSPLHF
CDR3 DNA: TGCAGTGCGCAGTTTCCAACAGGGATAAATTCACCCCTCCACTTT

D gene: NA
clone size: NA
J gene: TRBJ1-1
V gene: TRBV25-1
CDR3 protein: CASSAGGKTEAFF
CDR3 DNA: TGTGCCAGCAGTGCCGGGGGGAAGACTGAAGCTTTCTTT

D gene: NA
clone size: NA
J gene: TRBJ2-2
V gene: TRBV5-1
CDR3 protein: CASSLVPGAFTGELFF
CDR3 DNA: TGCGCCAGCAGCTTGGTTCCTGGGGCGTTCACCGGGGAGCTGTTTTTT

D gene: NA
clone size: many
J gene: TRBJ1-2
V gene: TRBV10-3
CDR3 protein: CAISESNRQGHGYTF
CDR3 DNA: TGTGCCATCAGTGAGTCGAATCGGCAGGGGCATGGCTACACCTTC

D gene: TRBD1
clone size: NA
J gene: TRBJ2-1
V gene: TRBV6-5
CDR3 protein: CASSLDRGRYNEKFF
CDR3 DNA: TGTGCCAGCAGTCTCGACAGGGGACGGTACAATGAGAAGTTCTTC

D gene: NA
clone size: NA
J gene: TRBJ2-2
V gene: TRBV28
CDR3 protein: CASSLIGELFF
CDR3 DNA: TGTGCCAGCAGTTTGATCGGGGAGCTGTTTTTT

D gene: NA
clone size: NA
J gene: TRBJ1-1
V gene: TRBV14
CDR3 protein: CASSQEWGTDTEAFF
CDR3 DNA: TGTGCCAGCAGCCAAGAATGGGGTACGGACACTGAAGCTTTCTTT

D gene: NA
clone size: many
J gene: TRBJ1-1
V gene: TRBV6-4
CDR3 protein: CASSEADDLNTEAFF
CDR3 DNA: TGTGCCAGCAGTGAGGCGGATGACCTGAACACTGAAGCTTTCTTT

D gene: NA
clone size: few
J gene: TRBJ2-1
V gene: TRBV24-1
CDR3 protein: CATSLGADNEQFF
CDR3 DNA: TGTGCCACCTCTCTGGGAGCCGACAATGAGCAGTTCTTC

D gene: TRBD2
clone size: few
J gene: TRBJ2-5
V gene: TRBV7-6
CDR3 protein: CASSRLRAGGETQYF
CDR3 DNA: TGTGCCAGCAGCCGCCTCAGGGCCGGGGGGGAGACCCAGTACTTC

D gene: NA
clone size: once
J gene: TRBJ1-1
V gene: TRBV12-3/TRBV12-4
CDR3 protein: CASSVDRKNTEAFF
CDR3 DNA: TGTGCCAGCAGTGTGGACAGAAAGAACACTGAAGCTTTCTTT

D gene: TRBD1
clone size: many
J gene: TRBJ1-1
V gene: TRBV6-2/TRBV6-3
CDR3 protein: CASSYPGQGAPEAFF
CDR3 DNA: TGTGCCAGCAGTTACCCAGGACAGGGGGCGCCTGAAGCTTTCTTT

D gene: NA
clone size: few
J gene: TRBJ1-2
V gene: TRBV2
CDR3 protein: CASMRPGYGYTF
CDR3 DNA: TGTGCCAGCATGAGACCGGGATATGGCTACACCTTC

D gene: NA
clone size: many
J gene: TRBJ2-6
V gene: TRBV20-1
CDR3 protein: CSAGAGSGANVLTF
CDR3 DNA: TGCAGTGCTGGGGCGGGGTCTGGGGCCAACGTCCTGACTTTC

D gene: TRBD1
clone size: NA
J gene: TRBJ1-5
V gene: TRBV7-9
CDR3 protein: CASSLNTGVGQPQHF
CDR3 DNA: TGTGCCAGCAGCTTAAACACAGGGGTTGGACAGCCCCAGCATTTT

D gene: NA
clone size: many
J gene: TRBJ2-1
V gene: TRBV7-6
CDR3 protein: CASSSGLYNEQFF
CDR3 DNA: TGTGCCAGCAGCTCGGGACTCTACAATGAGCAGTTCTTC

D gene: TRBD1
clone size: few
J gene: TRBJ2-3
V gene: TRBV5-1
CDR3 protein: CASSPGQGIRTDTQYF
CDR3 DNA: TGCGCCAGCAGCCCGGGACAGGGAATCCGCACAGATACGCAGTATTTT

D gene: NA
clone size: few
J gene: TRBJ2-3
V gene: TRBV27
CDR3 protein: CASRSGQHTDTQYF
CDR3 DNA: TGTGCCAGCAGGAGCGGACAGCACACAGATACGCAGTATTTT

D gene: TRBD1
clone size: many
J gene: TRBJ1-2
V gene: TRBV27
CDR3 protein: CASSPRGDYYGYTF
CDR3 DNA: TGTGCCAGCAGTCCCAGGGGGGACTACTATGGCTACACCTTC

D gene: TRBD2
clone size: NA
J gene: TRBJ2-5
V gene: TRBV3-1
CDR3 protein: CASRPGTSGAKGTQYF
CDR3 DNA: TGTGCCAGCAGACCTGGGACTAGCGGGGCCAAGGGGACCCAGTACTTC

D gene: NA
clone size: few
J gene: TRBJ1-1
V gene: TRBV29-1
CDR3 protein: CSVEEERWATEAFF
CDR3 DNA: TGCAGCGTTGAAGAGGAAAGGTGGGCCACTGAAGCTTTCTTT

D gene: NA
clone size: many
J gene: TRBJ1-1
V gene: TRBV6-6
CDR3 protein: CASSYSRGRGEAFF
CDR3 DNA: TGTGCCAGCAGTTACTCTAGGGGACGGGGGGAAGCTTTCTTT